One and the same sample provided the 28 T cell receptor beta chains below, sequenced in a study of T cell responses to AZD1222 COVID-19 vaccine. Libraries were prepared by immunoSEQ multiplex PCR; TCRdb keeps only in-frame clonotypes and omits some of them. Here the sample spans 110,000 to 150,000 clones, over 85% being singletons. Sequencing used peripheral blood, obtained on day 0 of AZD1222 vaccination. These receptors originate from an adult in good health.

The rearrangement uses TRBV5-1 and TRBJ2-7, with 8 bases that match TRBD1. The germline V gene encodes CDR1 SGHRS and CDR2 YFSETQ. Losses at the gene ends were 1 base for V and 5 bases for J; bases not matched to a gene: 8. The CDR3 is made up of 15 amino acids. The CDR3 sequence: CASSLSSGGADEQYF. The CDR3 DNA follows: TGCGCCAGCAGCTTGAGCTCAGGGGGCGCGGACGAGCAGTACTTC.

This clone came up once. The CDR3 loop reads CASSLWTANTEAFF. DNA of the CDR3: TGTGCCAGCAGCCTCTGGACCGCGAACACTGAAGCTTTCTTT. The chain recombines TRBV7-2 with TRBJ1-1; D not certain. With 5 bases removed from V and 1 base from J, the gap between germline ends came to 11 bases. CDR3 length: 14 residues. CDR1 is SGHTA and CDR2 is FQGNSA in the germline V gene.

J is TRBJ2-3 and V is TRBV24-1; TRBD1 matches 7 bases. J lost 2 bases, V lost 2 bases, and 3 bases had no gene match. CDR1 is KGHDR, CDR2 SFDVKD, per germline. This CDR3 comprises 15 residues. The CDR3 loop is CATSDSDRSTDTQYF. CDR3 nucleotides: TGTGCCACCAGTGATTCGGACAGGTCCACAGATACGCAGTATTTT.

V is TRBV27 and J is TRBJ2-1; no clear D. V was pared by 3 bases and J by 0 bases, with 9 bases between. The CDR3 has 15 amino acids. Germline loops: CDR1 MNHEY, CDR2 SMNVEV (reference sequence). The CDR3 region is CASSLAGSSYNEQFF. DNA of the CDR3: TGTGCCAGCAGTTTGGCAGGAAGCTCCTACAATGAGCAGTTCTTC.

The chain couples TRBV19 to TRBJ2-7; D is tentatively TRBD1 or TRBD2 (6 bases each). This CDR3 is 15 amino acids long. V was clipped by 3 bases and J by 3 bases, with 15 bases between them. The V gene's germline CDR1 is LNHDA and CDR2 SQIVND (reference sequence). Here the CDR3 reads CASSMGWTAGYEQYF. CDR3 DNA sequence: TGTGCCAGTAGTATGGGGTGGACAGCGGGCTACGAGCAGTACTTC. Using reference TRBV19 and TRBJ2-7 for the parts outside the CDR3, the full variable domain is DGGITQSPKYLFRKEGQNVTLSCEQNLNHDAMYWYRQDPGQGLRLIYYSQIVNDFQKGDIAEGYSVSREKKESFPLTVTSAQKNPTAFYLCASSMGWTAGYEQYFGPGTRLTVT.

The rearrangement joins TRBV9 to TRBJ1-6; D uncertain. This CDR3 spans 12 amino acids. In germline, CDR1 is SGDLS, CDR2 YYNGEE. Trimming took 0 bases from V and 10 from J, leaving 5 bases between them. The CDR3 is CASSVEGSPLHF. DNA of the CDR3: TGTGCCAGCAGCGTAGAGGGATCACCCCTCCACTTT. Variable domain in full (rest from reference TRBV9 and TRBJ1-6): DSGVTQTPKHLITATGQRVTLRCSPRSGDLSVYWYQQSLDQGLQFLIQYYNGEERAKGNILERFSAQQFPDLHSELNLSSLELGDSALYFCASSVEGSPLHFGNGTRLTVT.

J is TRBJ1-1 and V is TRBV20-1; unclear D gene. The germline CDR1 and CDR2 sequences are DFQATT and SNEGSKA (reference sequence). The CDR3 covers 13 residues. Trimming left V 3 bases short and J 1 base short, with 9 bases between. Here the CDR3 reads CSASGQENTEAFF. The CDR3 coding sequence is TGCAGTGCTAGTGGGCAGGAGAACACTGAAGCTTTCTTT.

J is TRBJ1-5 and V is TRBV12-5, with 10 bases identical to TRBD1. The CDR3 runs 16 residues. The V gene end was trimmed by 1 base and the J gene end by 5 bases; junction bases not matched to a gene: 5. Germline-derived CDR1 and CDR2 are LGHNT and FRNRAP. CDR3 DNA sequence: TGTGCTAGTGGTTTGGGAGGACAGGGGGGAGATCAGCCCCAGCATTTT. It translates to CASGLGGQGGDQPQHF. Using reference TRBV12-5 and TRBJ1-5 for the parts outside the CDR3, the full variable domain is DARVTQTPRHKVTEMGQEVTMRCQPILGHNTVFWYRQTMMQGLELLAYFRNRAPLDDSGMPKDRFSAEMPDATLATLKIQPSEPRDSAVYFCASGLGGQGGDQPQHFGDGTRLSIL.

V usage is TRBV27 and J usage is TRBJ2-7, with TRBD2 matching 15 bases. J gave up 1 base and V 2 bases, and 9 bases lay outside the gene matches. Germline assignment: CDR1 MNHEY and CDR2 SMNVEV (reference sequence). This CDR3 is built from 19 residues. In DNA, the CDR3 is TGTGCCAGCAGTTTACGACCGGGACTAGCGGGAGGCCCATCCTACGAGCAGTACTTC. This gives the protein CASSLRPGLAGGPSYEQYF.

CDR3 bases: TGTGCCAGTAGCAAAACAGGGATCGAGCAGTACTTC. It encodes CASSKTGIEQYF. This chain joins TRBV19 and TRBJ2-7; TRBD1 might be the D (6 bases). Germline CDR1 is LNHDA and CDR2 is SQIVND (reference sequence). V was cut by 6 bases and J by 6 bases, with 12 bases left in between. The CDR3 spans 12 residues.

This chain connects TRBV9 to TRBJ1-6, with D perhaps TRBD1 (6 bases). Looked up from germline, CDR1 is SGDLS and CDR2 is YYNGEE. The CDR3 runs to 15 residues. Trimming took 4 bases from V and 8 from J, leaving 16 bases between them. The CDR3 spells CASSPRAQGDSPLHF. DNA for the CDR3: TGTGCCAGCAGCCCCCGGGCACAGGGAGATTCACCCCTCCACTTT.

This clone appeared once. The chain uses TRBV11-2 and TRBJ2-1; D may be TRBD2 (5 bases). CDR3 length: 16 residues. V dropped 5 bases and J dropped 8 bases, with 22 bases sitting between them. The germline V gene has CDR1 SGHAT and CDR2 FQNNGV. The CDR3: CASSPFERSGGHEQFF. The CDR3 DNA follows: TGTGCCAGCAGCCCATTTGAGCGGTCGGGCGGCCATGAGCAGTTCTTC.

The chain is built from TRBV6-2 or TRBV6-3 and TRBJ2-7; 10 bases are a match to TRBD2. V lost 2 bases and J lost 5; bases outside the gene matches: 3. The CDR3 is made up of 14 amino acids. The germline gives CDR1 MNHEY, CDR2 SVGEGT. Here the CDR3 reads CASSYASGSDEQYF. The CDR3 bases are TGTGCCAGCAGTTACGCTAGCGGGAGCGACGAGCAGTACTTC.

J is TRBJ1-2 and V is TRBV5-5; 9 bases align to TRBD1. Germline CDR1 and CDR2: SGHKS and YYEKEE (reference sequence). V dropped 4 bases and J dropped 6; count of bases not matched to a gene: 4. The CDR3 has 13 amino acids. The CDR3 is CASSRTGEDGYTF. DNA for the CDR3: TGTGCCAGCAGCCGGACAGGGGAAGATGGCTACACCTTC.

V gene TRBV27 combines with J gene TRBJ2-1; TRBD2 is a possible D gene (7 bases). The CDR3 covers 15 residues. Germline V gene sequence: CDR1 MNHEY, CDR2 SMNVEV (reference sequence). Between the trimmed V and J ends, which lost 5 bases and 1 base, there was a span of 12 bases. CDR3 protein: CASSPRGLSYNEQFF. The CDR3 bases are TGTGCCAGCAGTCCCAGGGGACTATCCTACAATGAGCAGTTCTTC.

This clone has only one observation. V is TRBV27 and J is TRBJ1-2; TRBD1 matches 9 bases. From germline, CDR1 is MNHEY and CDR2 SMNVEV (reference sequence). Trimming took 4 bases from V and 6 from J; bases not matched to a gene: 9. The CDR3 is 15 residues long. CDR3 nucleotides: TGTGCCAGCAGTTCAGGGGACAGGGTTCTCCATGGCTACACCTTC. This codes for CASSSGDRVLHGYTF.

This chain joins TRBV10-3 and TRBJ1-2; TRBD1 matches at 9 bases. V lost 3 bases to trimming and J lost 3 bases; unmatched junction nucleotides: 8. Germline V gene lookup returns CDR1 ENHRY and CDR2 SYGVKD. The CDR3 spans 16 residues. CDR3 nucleotides: TGTGCCATCAGTGACTACGACAGGGGGGGTTACTATGGCTACACCTTC. Residues: CAISDYDRGGYYGYTF.

The chain uses TRBV2 and TRBJ1-6; 7 bases agree with TRBD1. Trimming cost V 7 bases and J 7 bases; bases outside gene matches: 7. Germline V gene lookup returns CDR1 SNHLY and CDR2 FYNNEI. The CDR3 loop spans 14 amino acids. The CDR3 nucleotides are TGTGCCAGCAATATACAGGGGCCCAATTCACCCCTCCACTTT. It yields the protein CASNIQGPNSPLHF.

The chain joins TRBV3-1 (or the pseudogene TRBV3-2) to TRBJ1-1; TRBD1 agrees at 7 bases. With V trimmed by 6 bases and J by 6 bases, 16 bases remained unmatched. CDR3 size: 16 residues. Germline V gives CDR1 LGHDT, CDR2 YNNKEL (reference sequence). CDR3 sequence reads: CASSPRQGTIYAEAFF. CDR3 nucleotides: TGTGCCAGCAGTCCTAGACAGGGCACGATATACGCTGAAGCTTTCTTT.

The chain joins TRBV4-2 to TRBJ1-2, with TRBD1 matching over 8 bases. Germline loops: CDR1 LGHNA, CDR2 YNFKEQ. After removal of 3 bases from V and 8 bases from J, the junction contained 14 bases not matched to a gene. This CDR3 region has 16 residues. The CDR3 DNA is TGTGCCAGCAGCCATGGGACAGGAGATAGATCGGGAGGCTACACCTTC. Translating gives CASSHGTGDRSGGYTF.

As to this clone: At one boundary the junction diverges from the germline segment, which might be a read error. This sequence joins TRBV2 and TRBJ2-5; possibly TRBD1 or TRBD2 for D (5 bases each). The germline V gene has CDR1 SNHLY and CDR2 FYNNEI. CDR3 size: 13 residues. Here the CDR3 DNA reads TGTGCCAGCAGTGCCCAAAGGGACGGCCGAGTTCACTTC. As protein: CASSAQRDGRVHF.

The CDR3 region has the DNA TGTGCCAGCAGCGTAGGTTCGCTGAACTATGGCTACACCTTC. Protein sequence: CASSVGSLNYGYTF. J is TRBJ1-2 and V is TRBV9; D not certain. The V end was cut by 0 bases, the J end by 2 bases, with 8 bases between. CDR1 and CDR2 from the germline V gene are SGDLS and YYNGEE. The CDR3 is made up of 14 amino acids.

This clone is a singleton in its sample. The chain combines TRBV5-8 with TRBJ1-2; the D gene is possibly TRBD1 (5 bases). CDR1 SGHTS and CDR2 YDEGEE come from the germline V gene. This CDR3 spans 12 amino acids. The V gene lost 4 bases and the J gene lost 8 bases, with 12 bases spanning the gap. The CDR3 nucleotides are TGTGCCAGCAGCATTGGGACTTGGGGCTACACCTTC. Its translation: CASSIGTWGYTF.

Concerning this clone itself: Germline and junction disagree at one end, which may indicate a read error. The J gene is TRBJ2-2, the V gene TRBV11-3, with 9 bases fitting TRBD2. CDR1 is SGHNT, CDR2 YENEEA, per germline. CDR3 length: 15 residues. The CDR3 reads CASSLAGVGTGELFF. The CDR3 nucleotides are TGTGCCAGCAGTTTAGCGGGAGTGGGCACCGGGGAGCTGTTTTTT.

The chain uses TRBV7-2 and TRBJ2-7; 8 bases agree with TRBD2. The J segment lost 13 bases and the V segment lost 5 bases, leaving 7 bases of the junction unmatched. In germline, CDR1 is SGHTA, CDR2 FQGNSA. CDR3 size: 11 residues. The CDR3 nucleotides read TGTGCCAGCAGCCCGGGACTAGTTCAATACTTC. It codes for CASSPGLVQYF.

The chain links TRBV10-2 to TRBJ1-3; D not resolved. The CDR3 runs to 15 residues. Germline CDR1 reads WSHSY; CDR2 reads SAAADI. V lost 3 bases and J 3 bases, leaving 12 bases between the germline ends. CDR3 amino acids: CASSESRVLGNTIYF. The CDR3 DNA reads as TGCGCCAGCAGTGAATCGAGGGTCCTTGGAAACACCATATATTTT.

This chain connects TRBV5-8 to TRBJ2-5; 7 bases map to TRBD2. The germline CDR1 and CDR2 sequences are SGHTS and YDEGEE. The V segment lost 0 bases and the J segment 2 bases; nucleotides outside the gene matches: 1. The CDR3 is 14 amino acids. CDR3 coding DNA: TGTGCCAGCAGCTTGGGCGGGGGACAAGAGACCCAGTACTTC. It yields the protein CASSLGGGQETQYF.

The genes are TRBV29-1 and TRBJ2-2, with D maybe TRBD2 (6 bases). Germline V gives CDR1 SQVTM, CDR2 ANQGSEA. The length of the CDR3 is 14 residues. The V and J ends lost 4 bases and 2 bases respectively, with 11 bases between them. The CDR3 DNA reads as TGCAGCGTTGTAGTAGCGGCAAACACCGGGGAGCTGTTTTTT. Protein product: CSVVVAANTGELFF.